This T cell receptor beta chain was sequenced in a study of blood T cell repertoires in COVID-19. Study-level information: Acute and convalescent COVID-19 samples came from the United States, Italy and Spain.

Deletions cut 4 bases from V and 3 bases from J, with 5 bases between. Per the germline V gene, CDR1 is SGHTS and CDR2 is YDEGEE. The length of the CDR3 is 12 residues. In the original processing: Reference gene primer amplification gave estimated nucleated cell counts. Data came from immunoSEQ multiplex PCR; TCRdb stores just in-frame clones and leaves some out. V, J and clone size reflect that table, while D and trimming were determined from the DNA. This table holds some 320,000 clones, around 89% found once. This TCR was sampled from a woman in her 30s who had recovered from COVID-19. Specimen: peripheral blood. V and J are TRBV5-8 and TRBJ1-5; D remains ambiguous. In DNA form, the CDR3 reads TGTGCCAGCAGCGCGGACAATCAGCCCCAGCATTTT. Translating it yields CASSADNQPQHF.